A single sample is the source of the 9 T cell receptor beta chains below, sequenced in a study of T cells after yellow fever vaccination. Each CDR3 protein gets one entry after TCRdb re-called the 5' RACE reads with MiXCR. The table lists some 99,000 distinct CDR3 sequences, 5.8% of them singletons, with under 50% in the top ten. The sample here was CD8+ T cells sorted from PBMCs, taken 10 days after the yellow fever booster vaccination. These receptors all come from a man in his late teens or twenties who received the YFV17D yellow fever vaccine.

Here the CDR3 reads CATSDSSLDAGHEAFF. CDR3 DNA: TGTGCCACCAGTGACTCATCCCTGGACGCGGGCCATGAAGCTTTCTTT. The rearrangement uses TRBV24-1 and TRBJ1-1; no firm D call. V was trimmed by 4 bases and J by 7 bases, leaving 21 bases between them. The germline CDR1 and CDR2 sequences are KGHDR and SFDVKD. This CDR3 is 16 amino acids long.

In its sample, this clonotype was seen many times. The CDR3 here is CASSQDAGSEETQYF. The CDR3 nucleotides are TGCGCCAGCAGCCAAGATGCGGGGTCAGAAGAGACCCAGTACTTC. The chain combines TRBV4-3 with TRBJ2-5; a possible D gene is TRBD2 (6 bases). This CDR3 is built from 15 residues. V was trimmed by 0 bases and J by 3 bases, leaving 11 bases between them. Germline loops: CDR1 LGHNA, CDR2 YSLEER.

V and J are TRBV20-1 and TRBJ2-1; D is unclear. Per germline, CDR1 DFQATT and CDR2 SNEGSKA (reference sequence). The CDR3 is made up of 15 amino acids. The V end lost 0 bases, the J end lost 0 bases, and 9 bases lay between the germline ends. CDR3 DNA: TGCAGTGCTAGAGAAGCCCTCAGCTCCTACAATGAGCAGTTCTTC. The encoded protein is CSAREALSSYNEQFF.

The V and J genes are TRBV9 and TRBJ2-3; TRBD1 might be the D (6 bases). Germline CDR1 is SGDLS and CDR2 is YYNGEE. The germline V and J ends were trimmed by 4 bases and 0 bases, with 18 bases remaining between them. The CDR3 extends over 17 amino acids. The CDR3 loop reads CASSRKPQGTSTDTQYF. Here the CDR3 DNA reads TGTGCCAGCAGCCGTAAGCCCCAGGGGACAAGCACAGATACGCAGTATTTT.

The chain employs TRBV5-6 and TRBJ1-2; D unresolved. Trimming took 0 bases from V and 4 from J, leaving 13 bases between them. The CDR3 covers 15 residues. Germline assignment: CDR1 SGHDT and CDR2 YYEEEE. The CDR3 spells CASSLGEGSIYGYTF. In DNA, the CDR3 is TGTGCCAGCAGCTTGGGAGAGGGCTCAATCTATGGCTACACCTTC.

This clonotype was seen repeatedly, ten times or more. This chain links TRBV7-2 with TRBJ1-6, with 9 bases fitting TRBD1. CDR3 size: 14 residues. The V gene end was trimmed by 5 bases and the J gene end by 9 bases; junction bases not matched to a gene: 5. Looked up from germline, CDR1 is SGHTA and CDR2 is FQGNSA. CDR3 bases: TGTGCCAGCAGCCCAACAGGGGGCGGTTCACCCCTCCACTTT. This gives the protein CASSPTGGGSPLHF.

The rearrangement joins TRBV5-6 to TRBJ1-2, with a possible D match to TRBD1 (5 bases). V dropped 0 bases and J dropped 4 bases, with 10 bases sitting between them. This CDR3 spans 14 amino acids. Germline V gives CDR1 SGHDT, CDR2 YYEEEE. CDR3 DNA: TGTGCCAGCAGCTTGGAGGGGAGGGGCTATGGCTACACCTTC. Translation: CASSLEGRGYGYTF.

In its sample, this clonotype was seen a few times. In DNA form, the CDR3 reads TGTGCCACCAGCCCTGGGGGGGATTCGGAAAACACTGAAGCTTTCTTT. Its translation: CATSPGGDSENTEAFF. The rearrangement uses TRBV15 and TRBJ1-1; weak D call: TRBD1 (5 bases). The CDR3 length is 16 residues. Between the trimmed V and J ends, which lost 5 bases and 2 bases, there was a span of 18 bases. Germline V gene data show CDR1 as LNHNV and CDR2 as YYDKDF (reference sequence).

The sample holds many counts of this clonotype. CDR3 amino acids: CASSMGGTGRYEQYF. For the CDR3, the DNA is TGTGCCAGTAGTATGGGGGGGACAGGACGCTACGAGCAGTACTTC. J is TRBJ2-7 and V is TRBV19, with D possibly matching TRBD1 (8 bases). The V end lost 3 bases, the J end lost 3 bases, and 15 bases lay between the germline ends. The CDR3 runs 15 residues. Germline loops: CDR1 LNHDA, CDR2 SQIVND (reference sequence). The full variable domain, with the rest looked up from reference TRBV19 and TRBJ2-7, is DGGITQSPKYLFRKEGQNVTLSCEQNLNHDAMYWYRQDPGQGLRLIYYSQIVNDFQKGDIAEGYSVSREKKESFPLTVTSAQKNPTAFYLCASSMGGTGRYEQYFGPGTRLTVT.